This TCR beta chain appears in the sequencing data of a study of blood T cell repertoires in COVID-19 (TCRdb year 2020). With respect to the entire study: The collaborator samples originated in the United States, Italy and Spain and spanned the acute and convalescent phases of COVID-19. The material from the prospective study consisted of cDNA or gDNA derived from T cells, B-cell-depleted T cells, or PBMCs. Deeply sampled blood TCRbeta repertoires from subjects exposed to, actively infected with, or recovered from COVID-19 were included in the dataset. The repertoires were released in a freely available public database intended as a resource for research on the immune response to SARS-CoV-2. The samples were drawn from two sources: the first 160 participants of the ongoing ImmuneRACE study, and some 1,300 subjects contributed by 6 global collaborators. The sample metadata nearly always contained a de-identified subject ID, COVID-19 status, age in years and sex. Where available, HLA class I and class II types were obtained from metadata supplied by the sample provider rather than from assay-based typing.

Enrolling through a virtual design, the prospective study's participants ranged in age from roughly 18 to 100 years and lived across roughly 24 United States geographic areas. In the prospective study, cohorts were assigned on the basis of participant-reported clinical history obtained from a screening survey and a study questionnaire. ImmuneRACE Cohort 3 recovered participants were defined by two consecutive negative NP/OP PCR tests, healthcare professional clearance, or symptom resolution. Each participant in the prospective study had whole blood, serum and a nasopharyngeal or oropharyngeal swab collected by mobile phlebotomists. Participants in the prospective study had the option to provide additional blood draws and questionnaires over a roughly 2-month period. Before DNA extraction, prospective study blood samples were shipped either frozen or at room temperature. In regard to this clone: Its antigen is still unknown. No clone much larger than this one lies a single base away; base qualities are absent.

What the authors observed across the whole study: The amount of clinical and demographic metadata varied by source and participant and was provided uncurated.

The germline V gene specifies SGHVS as CDR1 and FQNEAQ as CDR2. The CDR3 runs 14 residues from the cysteine to the phenylalanine. Only the CDR3 region is kept as DNA, spanning 42 bases read in frame from base 1. V is pared back by 6 bases and J by 2 bases, with 13 bases lying between the germline termini. TCRbeta CDR3 regions were amplified from genomic DNA using the immunoSEQ Assay, a bias-controlled multiplex PCR. In the paper's pipeline: The number of nucleated cells in each sample was estimated from the amplification of reference gene primers within the assay. To quantify the absolute abundance of each unique TCRbeta CDR3 rearrangement, sequence reads were collapsed and filtered. For each sample, productive Simpson clonality was calculated as the square root of Simpson's diversity index over productive rearrangements. As stored in TCRdb, this immuneACCESS dataset retains in-frame rearrangements with V and J assigned. A fraction of the clones does not appear; measured against another copy, unresolved V genes explain less than half of the discrepancy, and the remainder lacks a known reason. The V and J calls and the clone size are those of that table, but D and trimming were determined from the DNA. The sample yields under 300,000 clones; 70% to 85% were counted once. Of the sample, roughly 15% falls within the top ten clones.

Sequenced input: PBMCs or T cells enriched from blood (not recorded which). The clonotype was recovered from a man aged 35 to 55 who had recovered from COVID-19. The chain links TRBV7-8 with TRBJ2-5, with a tentative D gene TRBD2 over 5 matching bases. The CDR3 protein is CASRVPGSQETQYF. The DNA sequence follows: TGTGCCAGCAGGGTGCCGGGGTCGCAAGAGACCCAGTACTTC.